This TCR beta chain was recorded in a study of graft-versus-host responses after intestinal transplantation. Study in general: All recipients got anti-thymocyte globulin induction, then tacrolimus and steroids for 2 to 4 years. Points from the study as a whole: Researchers found GvH clones in recipient marrow, and some showed up first in ileum or blood. Individuals who had graft-donor T cell macrochimerism had allografts that showed high graft-versus-host to host-versus-graft clonal ratios.

This clone showed up just once. The antigen is unknown. Assay: immunoSEQ multiplex PCR; the TCRdb copy retains only in-frame clones and omits some. The sample holds more than 55,000 clones, around 90% seen once. The CDR3 has 18 residues. CDR1 MGHRA and CDR2 YSYEKL come from the germline V gene. V was cut by 0 bases and J by 3 bases, with 21 bases left in between. V is TRBV4-1 and J is TRBJ2-7; D perhaps matches TRBD2 (6 bases). This TCR was recovered from a human patient who received an intestinal transplant, so some T cells may come from the graft donor. The input for sequencing was PBMCs, taken 26 days after transplant. DNA for the CDR3: TGCGCCAGCAGCCAAGACGGGGGTAGGATTGGGACCCGCTACGAGCAGTACTTC. It codes for CASSQDGGRIGTRYEQYF.